Detailed here is one TCR beta chain. No antigen is known for it. As every portion of the isolated RNA was reverse transcribed, the sequencing read expressed TCRB transcripts. The table came from immunoSEQ multiplex PCR; TCRdb's copy has only in-frame clones and leaves some out. The data hold a few hundred thousand clones, with roughly 17% observed a single time. Staining for CD45RO/CCR7/CD25/CD127/CD95/CD27 allowed sorting of CD4+ naive, central memory, regulatory and stem cell-like memory cells. Each sorted population was over 98% pure. V shed 0 bases and J 4 bases; nucleotides not matched to a gene: 4. Germline loops: CDR1 SGDLS, CDR2 YYNGEE. This CDR3 region has 15 residues. These data are taken from a study of beta chain features in type 1 diabetes. General observations from the study: Among patients, naive, central memory and Treg TCRB repertoires appeared more similar than among healthy donors. Type 1 diabetes patients showed a moderate but significant shortening of TCRB CDR3s in all four CD4+ subsets. Among type 1 diabetes patients, VDJ junctions had fewer insertions and more deletions.

The TCR sequence derives from a man aged 25-40 years with type 1 diabetes. Sequences were obtained from naive CD4+ T cells from blood. This sequence joins TRBV9 and TRBJ2-1; 7 bases match TRBD2. The CDR3 DNA follows: TGTGCCAGCAGCGTAGCGCGGGAGAGGTACAATGAGCAGTTCTTC. Translating it yields CASSVARERYNEQFF. The complete variable domain, with remaining parts taken from reference TRBV9 and TRBJ2-1, reads DSGVTQTPKHLITATGQRVTLRCSPRSGDLSVYWYQQSLDQGLQFLIQYYNGEERAKGNILERFSAQQFPDLHSELNLSSLELGDSALYFCASSVARERYNEQFFGPGTRLTVL.